This TCR beta chain was obtained from a study of shared clonotypes between healthy human individuals. Assay runs were performed at deep level. Per the original data handling: ImmunoSEQ only sent back junction sequences with no quality scores, so filtering was done differently. TCRdb's table, derived via immunoSEQ multiplex PCR, lists solely in-frame clones and lacks some. The DNA gave D and trimming, while V, J and clone size come from that table. The table shows roughly 2.4 million clones, with 90% to 97% occurring only once. Study results and limitations: Donor clonotype sharing was expected to depend on sequencing depth.

Only one count was recorded for this clone. Antigen unknown. Donors had no recently reported acute infections or vaccinations and were HIV-negative. Germline loops: CDR1 MDHEN, CDR2 SYDVKM. The CDR3 extends over 14 amino acids. The V and J ends lost 7 bases and 8 bases respectively, with 18 bases between them. The clonotype comes from a young man in good health. Material: naive CD4+ T cells sorted from blood. The subset was: CD45RA+ positively selected. V gene TRBV28 combines with J gene TRBJ1-3, with D unresolved. CDR3 coding DNA: TGTGCCAGCACCGGACCTACCGAGGTGGACACCATATATTTT. It specifies CASTGPTEVDTIYF.